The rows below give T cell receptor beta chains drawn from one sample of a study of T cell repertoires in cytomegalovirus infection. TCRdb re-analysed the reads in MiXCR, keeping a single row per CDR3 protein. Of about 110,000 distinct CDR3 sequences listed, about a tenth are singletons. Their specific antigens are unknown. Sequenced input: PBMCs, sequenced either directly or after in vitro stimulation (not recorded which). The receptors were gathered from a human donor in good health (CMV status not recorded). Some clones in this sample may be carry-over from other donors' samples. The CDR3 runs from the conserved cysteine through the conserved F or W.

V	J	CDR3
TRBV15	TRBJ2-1	CATSRDLGLAREQFF
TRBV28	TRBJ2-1	CASSPQGGVSEQFF
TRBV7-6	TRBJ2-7	CASSLEGGRNGEQYF
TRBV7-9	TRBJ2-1	CASSPGPAGGSSYNEQFF
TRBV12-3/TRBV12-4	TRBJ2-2	CASQTGDRTGELFF
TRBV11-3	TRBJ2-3	CASSPPGDTQYF
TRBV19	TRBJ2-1	CASNLAGPVREQFF
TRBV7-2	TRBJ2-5	CASSLTSGRRETQYF
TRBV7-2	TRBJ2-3	CASSPPGLAGGADTQYF
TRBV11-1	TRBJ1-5	CASSRPGSYSNQPQHF
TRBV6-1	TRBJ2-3	CASSSPLAREDF
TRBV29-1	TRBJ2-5	CSVEQETQYF
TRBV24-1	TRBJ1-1	CATGPGTGTNTEAFF
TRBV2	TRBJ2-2	CASNGLLGELFF
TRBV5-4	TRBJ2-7	CASSLVGRSSYEQYF
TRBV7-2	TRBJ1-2	CASSLAGLGGYTF
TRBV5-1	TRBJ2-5	CASSQETQYF
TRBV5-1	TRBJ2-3	CASSGGLAGGPDTQYF
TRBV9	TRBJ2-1	CASSPKGESYNEQFF
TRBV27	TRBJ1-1	CASSPWTGHTEAFF
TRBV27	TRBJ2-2	CASSLMPLGRTGDTGELFF
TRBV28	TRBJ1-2	CASSLGSPLWGYTF
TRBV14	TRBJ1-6	CASSQDPPGRSPLHF
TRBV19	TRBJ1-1	CASMGSMNTEAFF
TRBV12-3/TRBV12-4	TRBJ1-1	CASSRGTATEAFF
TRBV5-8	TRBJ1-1	CASSLGVTGMNTEAFF
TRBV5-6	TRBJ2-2	CASSVQPGRQNTGELFF